The entry that follows covers one T cell receptor (beta chain) sequence. This entry comes from a study of blood T cell repertoires in COVID-19. Study in general: The analysed material was cDNA or gDNA that came from T cells, B-cell-depleted T cells, or PBMCs.

The CDR3 is 11 residues long. V was clipped by 2 bases and J by 5 bases, with 3 bases between them. Germline V lookup: CDR1 SGHDT, CDR2 YYEEEE. Per the original data handling: How many nucleated cells were present was estimated from reference gene primer amplification. Only in-frame clones appear in the TCRdb table, and some are missing; sequencing was by immunoSEQ multiplex PCR. The V and J calls and clone size come from that table; D and trimming were worked out from the DNA. The sample lists around 18,000 clones, 77% occurring once. The Seattle site enrolled patients during active infection and followed them longitudinally.

The source material was peripheral blood. This chain uses TRBV5-6 with TRBJ2-3, with D hard to call. The sequence was obtained from a man in his 70s with COVID-19, enrolled during active disease. The CDR3 nucleotides read TGTGCCAGCAGCTTCGGAGATACGCAGTATTTT. Its translation: CASSFGDTQYF.